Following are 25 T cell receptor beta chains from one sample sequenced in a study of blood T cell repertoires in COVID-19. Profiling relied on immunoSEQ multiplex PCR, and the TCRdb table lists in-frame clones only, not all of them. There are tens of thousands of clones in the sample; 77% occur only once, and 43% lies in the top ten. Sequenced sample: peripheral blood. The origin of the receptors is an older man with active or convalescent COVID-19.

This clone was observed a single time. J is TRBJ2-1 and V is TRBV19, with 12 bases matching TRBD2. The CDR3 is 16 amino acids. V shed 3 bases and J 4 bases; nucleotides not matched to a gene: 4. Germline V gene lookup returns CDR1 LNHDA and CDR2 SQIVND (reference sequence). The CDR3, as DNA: TGTGCCAGTAGTATTCGGACTAGCGGGGATTACAATGAGCAGTTCTTC. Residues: CASSIRTSGDYNEQFF. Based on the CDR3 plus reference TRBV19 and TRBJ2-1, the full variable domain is DGGITQSPKYLFRKEGQNVTLSCEQNLNHDAMYWYRQDPGQGLRLIYYSQIVNDFQKGDIAEGYSVSREKKESFPLTVTSAQKNPTAFYLCASSIRTSGDYNEQFFGPGTRLTVL.

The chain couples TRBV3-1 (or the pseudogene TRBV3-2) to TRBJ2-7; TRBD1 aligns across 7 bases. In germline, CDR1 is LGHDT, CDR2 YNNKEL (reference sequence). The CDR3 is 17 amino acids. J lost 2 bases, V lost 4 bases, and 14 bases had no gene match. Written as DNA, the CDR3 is TGTGCCAGCAGCCGGAACCTCGGGACAGCGACGCCCTACGAGCAGTACTTC. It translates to CASSRNLGTATPYEQYF.

The CDR3 DNA reads as TGTGCCAGCAGCCAAGAAGTGCGGGCCCGCACAGATACGCAGTATTTT. Encoded protein: CASSQEVRARTDTQYF. The chain has TRBV14 and TRBJ2-3; perhaps TRBD2 as D (5 bases). This CDR3 spans 16 amino acids. The germline CDR1 and CDR2 sequences are SGHDN and FVKESK. Between the trimmed V and J ends, which lost 0 bases and 1 base, there was a span of 11 bases.

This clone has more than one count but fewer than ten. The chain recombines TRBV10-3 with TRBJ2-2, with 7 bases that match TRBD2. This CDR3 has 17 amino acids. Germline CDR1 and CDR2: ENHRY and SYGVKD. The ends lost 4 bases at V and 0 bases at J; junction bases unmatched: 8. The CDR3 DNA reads TGTGCCATCAGTGGCTGGGAGGGAGGGCCGAACACCGGGGAGCTGTTTTTT. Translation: CAISGWEGGPNTGELFF.

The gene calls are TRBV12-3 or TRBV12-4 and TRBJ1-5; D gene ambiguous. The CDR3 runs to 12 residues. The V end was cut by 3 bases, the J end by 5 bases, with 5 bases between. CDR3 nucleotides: TGTGCCAGCAGTTTCGGGGATCAGCCCCAGCATTTT. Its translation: CASSFGDQPQHF.

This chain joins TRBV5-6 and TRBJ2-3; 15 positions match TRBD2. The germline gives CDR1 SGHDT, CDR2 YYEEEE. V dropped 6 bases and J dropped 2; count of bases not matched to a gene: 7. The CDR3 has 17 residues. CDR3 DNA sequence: TGTGCCAGCATATCGGGACTAGCGGGGGGTGACACAGATACGCAGTATTTT. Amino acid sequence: CASISGLAGGDTDTQYF.

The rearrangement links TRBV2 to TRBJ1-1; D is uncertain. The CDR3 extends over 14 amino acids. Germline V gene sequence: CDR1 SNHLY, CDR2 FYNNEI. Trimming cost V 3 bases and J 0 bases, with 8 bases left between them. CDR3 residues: CASSEGRLNTEAFF. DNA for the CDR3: TGTGCCAGCAGTGAGGGGAGATTGAACACTGAAGCTTTCTTT.

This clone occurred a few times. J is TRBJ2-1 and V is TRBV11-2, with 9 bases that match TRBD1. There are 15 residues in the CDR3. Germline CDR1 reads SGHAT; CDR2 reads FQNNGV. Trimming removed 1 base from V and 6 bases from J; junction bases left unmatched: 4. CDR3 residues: CASSLGTGGLNEQFF. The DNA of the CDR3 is TGTGCCAGCAGCTTAGGTACAGGGGGCCTCAATGAGCAGTTCTTC.

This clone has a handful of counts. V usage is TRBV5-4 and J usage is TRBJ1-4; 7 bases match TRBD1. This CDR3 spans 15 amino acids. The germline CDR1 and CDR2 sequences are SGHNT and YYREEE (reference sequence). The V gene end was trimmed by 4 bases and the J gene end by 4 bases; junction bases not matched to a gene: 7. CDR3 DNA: TGTGCCAGCAGCGTAACAGGGGCGGGTAATGAAAAACTGTTTTTT. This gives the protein CASSVTGAGNEKLFF.

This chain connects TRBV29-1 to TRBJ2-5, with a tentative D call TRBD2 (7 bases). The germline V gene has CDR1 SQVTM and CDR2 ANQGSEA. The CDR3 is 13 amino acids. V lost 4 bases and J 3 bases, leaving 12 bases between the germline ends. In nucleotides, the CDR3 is TGCAGCGTTGCAGGGGAGGGCAAAGAGACCCAGTACTTC. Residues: CSVAGEGKETQYF.

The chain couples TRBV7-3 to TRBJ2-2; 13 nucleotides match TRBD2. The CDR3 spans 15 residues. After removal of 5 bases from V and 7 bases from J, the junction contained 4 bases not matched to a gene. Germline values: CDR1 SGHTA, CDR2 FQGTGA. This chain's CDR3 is CASSRTSGGLGELFF. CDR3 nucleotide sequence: TGTGCCAGCAGCCGGACTAGCGGGGGTCTCGGGGAGCTGTTTTTT.

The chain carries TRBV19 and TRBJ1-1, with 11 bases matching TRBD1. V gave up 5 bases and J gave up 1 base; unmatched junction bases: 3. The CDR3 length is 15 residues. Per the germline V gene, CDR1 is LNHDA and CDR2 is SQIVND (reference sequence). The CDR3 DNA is TGTGCCAGTAGTGAGGACAGGGGGCAGAACACTGAAGCTTTCTTT. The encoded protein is CASSEDRGQNTEAFF.

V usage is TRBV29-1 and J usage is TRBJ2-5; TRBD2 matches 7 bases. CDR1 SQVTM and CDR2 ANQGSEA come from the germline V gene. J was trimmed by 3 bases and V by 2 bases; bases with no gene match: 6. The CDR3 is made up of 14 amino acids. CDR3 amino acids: CSVELAERKETQYF. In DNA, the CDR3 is TGCAGCGTTGAACTAGCGGAACGAAAAGAGACCCAGTACTTC.

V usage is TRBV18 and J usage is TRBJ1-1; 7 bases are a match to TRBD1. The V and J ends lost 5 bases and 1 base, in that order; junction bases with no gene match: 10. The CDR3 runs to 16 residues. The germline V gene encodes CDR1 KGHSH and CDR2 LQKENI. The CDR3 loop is CASSADRKGRNTEAFF. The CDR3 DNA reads TGTGCCAGCTCAGCGGACAGGAAGGGTAGGAACACTGAAGCTTTCTTT.

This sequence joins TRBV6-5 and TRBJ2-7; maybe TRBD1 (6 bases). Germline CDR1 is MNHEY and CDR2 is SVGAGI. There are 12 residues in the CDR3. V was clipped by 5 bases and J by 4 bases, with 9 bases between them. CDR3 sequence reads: CASSHREYEQYF. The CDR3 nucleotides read TGTGCCAGCAGTCACAGGGAGTACGAGCAGTACTTC.

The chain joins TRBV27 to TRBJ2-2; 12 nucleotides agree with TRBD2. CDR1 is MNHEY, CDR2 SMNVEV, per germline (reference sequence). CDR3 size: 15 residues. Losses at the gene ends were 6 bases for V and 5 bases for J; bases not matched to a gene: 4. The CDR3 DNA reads TGTGCCAGCAGCCTGACTAGCGGGGGTACCGGGGAGCTGTTTTTT. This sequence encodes CASSLTSGGTGELFF.

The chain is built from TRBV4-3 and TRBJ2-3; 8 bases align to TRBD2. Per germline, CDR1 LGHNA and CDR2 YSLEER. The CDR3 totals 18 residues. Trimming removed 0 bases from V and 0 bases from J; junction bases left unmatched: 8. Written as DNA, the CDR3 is TGCGCCAGCAGCCAAGATCTGTCCAGCGGGGGCAGCACAGATACGCAGTATTTT. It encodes CASSQDLSSGGSTDTQYF.

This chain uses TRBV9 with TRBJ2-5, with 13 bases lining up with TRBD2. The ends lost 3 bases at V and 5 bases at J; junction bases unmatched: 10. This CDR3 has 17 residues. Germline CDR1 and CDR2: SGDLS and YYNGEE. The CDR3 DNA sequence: TGTGCCAGCAGCGGGGGGACTAGCGGGACCTCGGGGGAGACCCAGTACTTC. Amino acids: CASSGGTSGTSGETQYF. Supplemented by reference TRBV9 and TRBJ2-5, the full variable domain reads DSGVTQTPKHLITATGQRVTLRCSPRSGDLSVYWYQQSLDQGLQFLIQYYNGEERAKGNILERFSAQQFPDLHSELNLSSLELGDSALYFCASSGGTSGTSGETQYFGPGTRLLVL.

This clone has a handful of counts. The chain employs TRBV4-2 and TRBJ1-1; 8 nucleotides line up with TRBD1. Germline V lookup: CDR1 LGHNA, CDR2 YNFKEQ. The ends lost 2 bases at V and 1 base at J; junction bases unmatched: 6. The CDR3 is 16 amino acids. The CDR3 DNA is TGTGCCAGCAGCCAATCGCGGGACAGGACGAACACTGAAGCTTTCTTT. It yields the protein CASSQSRDRTNTEAFF.

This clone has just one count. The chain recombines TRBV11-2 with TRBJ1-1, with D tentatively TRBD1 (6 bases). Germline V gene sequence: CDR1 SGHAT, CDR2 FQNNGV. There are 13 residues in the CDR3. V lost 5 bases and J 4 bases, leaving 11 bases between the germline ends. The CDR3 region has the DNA TGTGCCAGCAGCGTCACAGGGATCACTGAAGCTTTCTTT. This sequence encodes CASSVTGITEAFF.

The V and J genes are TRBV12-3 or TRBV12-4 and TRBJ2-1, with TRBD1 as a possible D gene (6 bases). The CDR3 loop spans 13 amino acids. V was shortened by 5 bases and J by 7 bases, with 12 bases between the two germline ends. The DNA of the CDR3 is TGTGCCAGCAGTCTAACCAGGGGAAATGAGCAGTTCTTC. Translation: CASSLTRGNEQFF.

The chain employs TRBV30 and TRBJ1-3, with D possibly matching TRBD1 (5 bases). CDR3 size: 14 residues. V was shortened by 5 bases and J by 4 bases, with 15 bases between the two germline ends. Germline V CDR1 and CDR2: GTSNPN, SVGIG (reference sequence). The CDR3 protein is CAWAGLLRGNTIYF. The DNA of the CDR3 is TGTGCCTGGGCAGGGTTGCTGAGAGGAAACACCATATATTTT.

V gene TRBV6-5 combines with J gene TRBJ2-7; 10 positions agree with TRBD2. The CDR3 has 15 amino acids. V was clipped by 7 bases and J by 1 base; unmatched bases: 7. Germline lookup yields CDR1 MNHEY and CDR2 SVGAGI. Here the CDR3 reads CASINTAGGSYEQYF. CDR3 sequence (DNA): TGTGCCAGCATCAATACAGCGGGAGGGTCCTACGAGCAGTACTTC.

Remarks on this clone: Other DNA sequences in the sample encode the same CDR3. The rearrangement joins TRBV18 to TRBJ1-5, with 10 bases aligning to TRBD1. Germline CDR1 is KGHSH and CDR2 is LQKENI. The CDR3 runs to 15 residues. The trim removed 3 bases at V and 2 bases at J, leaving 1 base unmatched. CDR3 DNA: TGTGCCAGCTCACCCGGGACAGGGGGCAATCAGCCCCAGCATTTT. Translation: CASSPGTGGNQPQHF.

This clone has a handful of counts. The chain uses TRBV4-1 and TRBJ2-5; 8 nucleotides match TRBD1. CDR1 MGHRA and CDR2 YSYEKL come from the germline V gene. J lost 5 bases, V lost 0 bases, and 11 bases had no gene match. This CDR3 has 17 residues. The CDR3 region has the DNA TGCGCCAGCAGCCAAGATCCAGGGGTGACAGGGGATGAGACCCAGTACTTC. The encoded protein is CASSQDPGVTGDETQYF.